This T cell receptor beta chain stems from a study of shared clonotypes between healthy human individuals. Profiled with immunoSEQ multiplex PCR; TCRdb holds only in-frame clones, not every one. The repertoire holds a few million clones, with about 94% as singletons. CD45RO-negative, CCR7-positively selected cells formed the naive CD8 fraction, excluding terminally differentiated effector memory CD45RA+ cells. V dropped 5 bases and J dropped 11; count of bases not matched to a gene: 6. The CDR3 totals 13 residues. Germline CDR1 and CDR2: SEHNR and FQNEAQ (reference sequence). Material for sequencing was naive CD8+ T cells from PBMCs. This receptor was obtained from a man younger than 35 in good health. Some clones in this sample may be carry-over from other donors' samples. The V gene is TRBV7-9, the J gene TRBJ1-1, with TRBD1 identical over 12 bases. CDR3: CASSTRDRGPAFF. The DNA for the CDR3 is TGTGCCAGCAGCACCCGGGACAGGGGGCCCGCTTTCTTT.